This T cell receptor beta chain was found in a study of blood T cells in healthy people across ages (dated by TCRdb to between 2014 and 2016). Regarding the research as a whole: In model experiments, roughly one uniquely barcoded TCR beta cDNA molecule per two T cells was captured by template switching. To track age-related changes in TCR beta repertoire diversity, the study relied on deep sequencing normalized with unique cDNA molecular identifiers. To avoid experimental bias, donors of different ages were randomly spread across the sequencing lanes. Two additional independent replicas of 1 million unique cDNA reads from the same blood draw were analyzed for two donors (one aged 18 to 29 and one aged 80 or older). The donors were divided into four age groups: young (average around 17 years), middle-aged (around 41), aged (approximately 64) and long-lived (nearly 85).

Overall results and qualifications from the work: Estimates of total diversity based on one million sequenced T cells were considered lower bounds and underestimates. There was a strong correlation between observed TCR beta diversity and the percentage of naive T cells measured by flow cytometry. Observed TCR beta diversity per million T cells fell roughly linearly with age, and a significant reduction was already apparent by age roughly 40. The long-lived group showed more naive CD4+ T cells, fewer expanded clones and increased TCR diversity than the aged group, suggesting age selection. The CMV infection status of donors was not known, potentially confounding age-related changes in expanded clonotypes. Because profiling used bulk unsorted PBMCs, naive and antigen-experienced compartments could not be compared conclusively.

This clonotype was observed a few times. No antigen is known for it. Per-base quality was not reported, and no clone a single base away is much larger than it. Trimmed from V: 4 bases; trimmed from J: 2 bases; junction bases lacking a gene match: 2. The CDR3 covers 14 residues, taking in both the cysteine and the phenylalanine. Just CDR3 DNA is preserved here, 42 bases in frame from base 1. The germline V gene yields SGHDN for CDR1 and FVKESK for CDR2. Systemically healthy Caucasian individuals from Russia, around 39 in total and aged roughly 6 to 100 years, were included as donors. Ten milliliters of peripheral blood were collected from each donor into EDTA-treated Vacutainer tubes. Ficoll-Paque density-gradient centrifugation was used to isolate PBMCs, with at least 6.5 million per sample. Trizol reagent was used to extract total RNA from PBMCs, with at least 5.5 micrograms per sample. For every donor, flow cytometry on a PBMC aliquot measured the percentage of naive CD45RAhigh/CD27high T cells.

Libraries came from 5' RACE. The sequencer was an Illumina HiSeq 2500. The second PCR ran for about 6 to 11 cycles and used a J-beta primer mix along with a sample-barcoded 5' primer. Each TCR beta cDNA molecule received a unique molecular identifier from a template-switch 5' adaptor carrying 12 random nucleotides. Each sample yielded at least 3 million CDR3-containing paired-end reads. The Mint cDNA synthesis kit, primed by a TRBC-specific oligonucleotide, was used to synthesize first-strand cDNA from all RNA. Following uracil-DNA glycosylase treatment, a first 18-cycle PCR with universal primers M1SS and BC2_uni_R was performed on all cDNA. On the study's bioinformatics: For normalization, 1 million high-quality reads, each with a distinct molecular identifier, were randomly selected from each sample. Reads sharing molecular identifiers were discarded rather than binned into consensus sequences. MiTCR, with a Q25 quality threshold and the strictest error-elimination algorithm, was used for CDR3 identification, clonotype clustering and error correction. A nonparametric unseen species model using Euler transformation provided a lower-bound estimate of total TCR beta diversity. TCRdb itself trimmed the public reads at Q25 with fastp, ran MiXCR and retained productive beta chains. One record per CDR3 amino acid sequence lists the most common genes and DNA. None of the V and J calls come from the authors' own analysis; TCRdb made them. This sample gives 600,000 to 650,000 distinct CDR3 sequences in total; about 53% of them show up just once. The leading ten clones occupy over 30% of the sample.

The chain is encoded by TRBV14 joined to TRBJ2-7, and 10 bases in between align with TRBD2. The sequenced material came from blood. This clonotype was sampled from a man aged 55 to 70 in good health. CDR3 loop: CASSPSGGTYEQYF. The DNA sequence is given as TGTGCCAGCAGCCCTAGCGGGGGCACCTACGAGCAGTACTTC.